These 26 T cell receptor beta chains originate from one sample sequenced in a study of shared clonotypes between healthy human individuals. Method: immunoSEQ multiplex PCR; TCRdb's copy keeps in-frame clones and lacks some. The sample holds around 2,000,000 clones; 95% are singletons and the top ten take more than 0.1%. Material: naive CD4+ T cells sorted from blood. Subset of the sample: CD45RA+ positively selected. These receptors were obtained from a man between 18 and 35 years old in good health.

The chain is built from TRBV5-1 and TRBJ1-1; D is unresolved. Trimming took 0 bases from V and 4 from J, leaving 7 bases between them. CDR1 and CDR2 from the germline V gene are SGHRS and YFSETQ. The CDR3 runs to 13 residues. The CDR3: CASSLDKGTEAFF. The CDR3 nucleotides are TGCGCCAGCAGCTTGGATAAGGGCACTGAAGCTTTCTTT.

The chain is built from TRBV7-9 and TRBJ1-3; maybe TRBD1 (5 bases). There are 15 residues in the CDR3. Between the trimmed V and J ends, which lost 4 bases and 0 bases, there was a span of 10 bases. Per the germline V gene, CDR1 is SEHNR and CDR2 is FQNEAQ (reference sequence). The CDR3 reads CASSSRGTSGNTIYF. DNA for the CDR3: TGTGCCAGCAGCTCCCGGGGGACCTCTGGAAACACCATATATTTT.

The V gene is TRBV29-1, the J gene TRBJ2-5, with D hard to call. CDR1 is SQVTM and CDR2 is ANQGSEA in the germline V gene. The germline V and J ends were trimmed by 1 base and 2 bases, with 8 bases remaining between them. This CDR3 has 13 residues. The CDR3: CSVEAHLQETQYF. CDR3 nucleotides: TGCAGCGTTGAAGCCCATCTGCAAGAGACCCAGTACTTC.

In DNA, the CDR3 is TGTGCCAGCAGTGAATGGGGAGACTACAATGAGCAGTTCTTC. Protein product: CASSEWGDYNEQFF. The chain employs TRBV25-1 and TRBJ2-1, with D possibly TRBD2 on 5 matching bases. Germline V gene lookup returns CDR1 MGHDK and CDR2 SYGVNS. This CDR3 region has 14 residues. V was trimmed by 1 base and J by 3 bases, leaving 7 bases between them.

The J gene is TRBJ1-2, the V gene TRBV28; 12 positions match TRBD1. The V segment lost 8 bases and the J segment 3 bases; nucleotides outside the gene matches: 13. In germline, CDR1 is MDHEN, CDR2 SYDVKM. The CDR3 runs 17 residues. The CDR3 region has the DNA TGTGCCAGCGACAGCTGGGTGGGACAGGGGGCTTACTATGGCTACACCTTC. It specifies CASDSWVGQGAYYGYTF.

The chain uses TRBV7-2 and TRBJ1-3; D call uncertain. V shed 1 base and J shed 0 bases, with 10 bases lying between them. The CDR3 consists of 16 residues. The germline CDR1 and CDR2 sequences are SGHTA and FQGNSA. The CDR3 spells CASSLGRESSGNTIYF. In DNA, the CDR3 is TGTGCCAGCAGCTTAGGACGGGAGTCCTCTGGAAACACCATATATTTT.

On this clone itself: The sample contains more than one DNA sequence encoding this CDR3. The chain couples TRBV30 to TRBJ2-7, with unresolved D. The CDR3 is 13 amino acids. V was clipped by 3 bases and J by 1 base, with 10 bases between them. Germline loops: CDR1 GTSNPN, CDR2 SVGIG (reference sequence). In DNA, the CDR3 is TGTGCCTGGAGATTGGCACCTTCCTACGAGCAGTACTTC. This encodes CAWRLAPSYEQYF.

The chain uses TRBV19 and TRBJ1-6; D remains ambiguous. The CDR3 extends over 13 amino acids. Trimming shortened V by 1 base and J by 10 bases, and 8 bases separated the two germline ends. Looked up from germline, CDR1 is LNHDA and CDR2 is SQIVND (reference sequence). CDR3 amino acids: CASSIAGGSPLHF. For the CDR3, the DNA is TGTGCCAGTAGTATAGCCGGTGGGTCACCCCTCCACTTT.

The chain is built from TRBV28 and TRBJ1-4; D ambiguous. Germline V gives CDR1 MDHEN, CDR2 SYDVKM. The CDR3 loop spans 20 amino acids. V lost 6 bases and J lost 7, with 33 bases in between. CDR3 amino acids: CASRPLAGSHLRQNSEKLFF. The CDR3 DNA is TGTGCCAGCAGACCCTTGGCAGGATCGCACTTGCGGCAAAACAGTGAAAAACTGTTTTTT.

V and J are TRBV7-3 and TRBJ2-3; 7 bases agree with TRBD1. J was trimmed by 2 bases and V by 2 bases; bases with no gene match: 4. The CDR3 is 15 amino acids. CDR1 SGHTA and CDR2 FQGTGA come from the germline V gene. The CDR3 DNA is TGTGCCAGCAGCTTAGAGGGGGCCCTCACAGATACGCAGTATTTT. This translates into CASSLEGALTDTQYF.

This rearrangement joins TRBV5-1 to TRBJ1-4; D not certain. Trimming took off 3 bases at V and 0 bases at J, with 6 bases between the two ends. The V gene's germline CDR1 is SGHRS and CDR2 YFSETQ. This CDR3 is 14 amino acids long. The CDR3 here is CASSWATTNEKLFF. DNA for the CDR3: TGCGCCAGCAGCTGGGCGACAACTAATGAAAAACTGTTTTTT.

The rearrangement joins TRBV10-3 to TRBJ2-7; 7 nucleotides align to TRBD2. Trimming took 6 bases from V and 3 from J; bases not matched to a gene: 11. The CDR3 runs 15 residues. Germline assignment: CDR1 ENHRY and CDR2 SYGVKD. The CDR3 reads CAISDGVREDYEQYF. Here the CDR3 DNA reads TGTGCCATCAGCGACGGAGTCCGGGAGGACTACGAGCAGTACTTC.

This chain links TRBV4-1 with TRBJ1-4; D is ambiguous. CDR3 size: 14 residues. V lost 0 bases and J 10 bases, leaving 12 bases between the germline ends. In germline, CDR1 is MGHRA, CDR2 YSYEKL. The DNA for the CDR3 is TGCGCCAGCAGCCAAGATAGTTTGCGGGGAAAACTGTTTTTT. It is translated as CASSQDSLRGKLFF.

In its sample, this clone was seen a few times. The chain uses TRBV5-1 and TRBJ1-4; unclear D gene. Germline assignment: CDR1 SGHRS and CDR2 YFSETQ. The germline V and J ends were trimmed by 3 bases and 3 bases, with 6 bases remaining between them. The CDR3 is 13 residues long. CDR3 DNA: TGCGCCAGCAGCTACGGGGCTAATGAAAAACTGTTTTTT. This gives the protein CASSYGANEKLFF.

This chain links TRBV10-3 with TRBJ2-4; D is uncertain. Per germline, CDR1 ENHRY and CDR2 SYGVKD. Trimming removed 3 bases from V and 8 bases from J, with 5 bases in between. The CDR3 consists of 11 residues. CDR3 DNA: TGTGCCATCAGTGAAGGTGACATTCAGTACTTC. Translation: CAISEGDIQYF.

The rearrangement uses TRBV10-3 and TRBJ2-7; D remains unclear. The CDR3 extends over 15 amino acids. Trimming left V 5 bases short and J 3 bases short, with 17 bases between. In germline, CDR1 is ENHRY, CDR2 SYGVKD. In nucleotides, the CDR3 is TGTGCCATCAGTCCCAGTCGCGGCTCCGACTACGAGCAGTACTTC. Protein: CAISPSRGSDYEQYF.

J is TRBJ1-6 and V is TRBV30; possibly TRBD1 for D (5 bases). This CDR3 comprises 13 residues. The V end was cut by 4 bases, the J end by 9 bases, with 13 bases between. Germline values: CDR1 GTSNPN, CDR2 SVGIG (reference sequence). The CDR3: CAWTIGDASPLHF. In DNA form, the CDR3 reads TGTGCCTGGACCATAGGGGACGCTTCACCCCTCCACTTT.

CDR3 DNA: TGCAGCGTAGACCCACTAGCGGGCGGCACAGATACGCAGTATTTT. Protein: CSVDPLAGGTDTQYF. This chain links TRBV29-1 with TRBJ2-3, with 9 bases that match TRBD2. The ends lost 6 bases at V and 1 base at J; junction bases unmatched: 8. The germline V gene has CDR1 SQVTM and CDR2 ANQGSEA. The CDR3 length is 15 residues.

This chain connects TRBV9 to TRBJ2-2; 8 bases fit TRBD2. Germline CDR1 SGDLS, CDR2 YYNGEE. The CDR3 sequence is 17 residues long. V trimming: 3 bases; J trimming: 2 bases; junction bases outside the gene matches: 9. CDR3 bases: TGTGCCAGCAGCGGATCTAGCGGGCCTTTTAACACCGGGGAGCTGTTTTTT. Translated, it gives CASSGSSGPFNTGELFF. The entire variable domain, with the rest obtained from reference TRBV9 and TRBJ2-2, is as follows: DSGVTQTPKHLITATGQRVTLRCSPRSGDLSVYWYQQSLDQGLQFLIQYYNGEERAKGNILERFSAQQFPDLHSELNLSSLELGDSALYFCASSGSSGPFNTGELFFGEGSRLTVL.

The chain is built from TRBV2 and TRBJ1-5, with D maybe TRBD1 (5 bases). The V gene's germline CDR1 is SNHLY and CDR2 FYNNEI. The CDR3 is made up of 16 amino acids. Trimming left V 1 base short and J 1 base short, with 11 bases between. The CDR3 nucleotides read TGTGCCAGCAGTGAAGGGTCGGGACTAAGCAATCAGCCCCAGCATTTT. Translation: CASSEGSGLSNQPQHF.

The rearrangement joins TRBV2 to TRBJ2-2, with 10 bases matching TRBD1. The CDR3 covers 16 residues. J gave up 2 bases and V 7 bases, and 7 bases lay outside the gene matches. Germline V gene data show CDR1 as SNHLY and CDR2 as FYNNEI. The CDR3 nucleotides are TGTGCCAGCACCCTGACAGGGGGCTTCAACACCGGGGAGCTGTTTTTT. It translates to CASTLTGGFNTGELFF.

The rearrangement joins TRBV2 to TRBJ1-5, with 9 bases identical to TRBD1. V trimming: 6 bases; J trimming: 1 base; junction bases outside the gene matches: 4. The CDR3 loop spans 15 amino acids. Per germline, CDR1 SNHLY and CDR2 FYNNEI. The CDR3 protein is CASRPTGGSNQPQHF. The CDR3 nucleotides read TGTGCCAGCAGGCCCACAGGGGGCAGCAATCAGCCCCAGCATTTT.

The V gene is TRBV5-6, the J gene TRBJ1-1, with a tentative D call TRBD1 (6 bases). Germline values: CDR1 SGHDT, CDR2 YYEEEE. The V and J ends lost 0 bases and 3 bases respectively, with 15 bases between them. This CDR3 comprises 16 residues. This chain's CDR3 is CASSLAYDRIDTEAFF. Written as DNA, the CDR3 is TGTGCCAGCAGCTTGGCCTACGACAGGATCGACACTGAAGCTTTCTTT. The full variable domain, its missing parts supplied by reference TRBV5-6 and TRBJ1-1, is DAGVTQSPTHLIKTRGQQVTLRCSPKSGHDTVSWYQQALGQGPQFIFQYYEEEERQRGNFPDRFSGHQFPNYSSELNVNALLLGDSALYLCASSLAYDRIDTEAFFGQGTRLTVV.

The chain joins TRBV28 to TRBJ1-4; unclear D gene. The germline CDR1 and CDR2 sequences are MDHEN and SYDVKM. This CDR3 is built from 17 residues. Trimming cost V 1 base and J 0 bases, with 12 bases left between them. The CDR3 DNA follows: TGTGCCAGCAGTTTATTGGGAAGGGCTGCAACTAATGAAAAACTGTTTTTT. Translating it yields CASSLLGRAATNEKLFF.

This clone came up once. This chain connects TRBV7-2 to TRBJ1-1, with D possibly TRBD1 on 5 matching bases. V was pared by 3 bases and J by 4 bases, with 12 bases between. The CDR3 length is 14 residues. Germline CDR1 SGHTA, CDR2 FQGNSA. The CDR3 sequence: CASSFTQGITEAFF. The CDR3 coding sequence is TGTGCCAGCAGCTTTACCCAGGGTATCACTGAAGCTTTCTTT. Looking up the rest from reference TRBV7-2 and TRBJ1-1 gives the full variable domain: GAGVSQSPSNKVTEKGKDVELRCDPISGHTALYWYRQSLGQGLEFLIYFQGNSAPDKSGLPSDRFSAERTGGSVSTLTIQRTQQEDSAVYLCASSFTQGITEAFFGQGTRLTVV.

CDR3 nucleotides: TGTGCCAGCAGTGAATGGGAATACGGGGCCCAAAACACTGAAGCTTTCTTT. Translated: CASSEWEYGAQNTEAFF. The V call is TRBV6-1, the J call TRBJ1-1; possibly TRBD1 for D (5 bases). The CDR3 consists of 17 residues. Between the trimmed V and J ends, which lost 2 bases and 2 bases, there was a span of 18 bases. CDR1 and CDR2 (germline): MNHNS, SASEGT.